The 21 T cell receptor beta chains in this list originate from one sample, sequenced in a study of blood T cell repertoires in COVID-19 (dated by TCRdb to 2020 to 2021). Libraries were constructed by the immunoSEQ multiplex PCR assay. TCRdb took over this immuneACCESS table, retaining in-frame rearrangements with V and J assigned. Such tables are incomplete; in checked studies, under half of the missing clones stem from an unresolved V gene, and the remainder is unexplained. In this sample the table shows 200,000 to 300,000 clones, approximately 89% of which occur a single time. The ten largest clones capture about 2.6% of the sample. Sequencing was carried out using PBMCs or T cells enriched from blood (not recorded which). All receptors come from a woman younger than 35 who had recovered from COVID-19.

V gene TRBV2 combines with J gene TRBJ2-5; 8 positions match TRBD2. Germline V CDR1 and CDR2: SNHLY, FYNNEI. This CDR3 spans 16 amino acids. The trim removed 1 base at V and 5 bases at J, leaving 9 bases unmatched. The CDR3 spells CASSEVGGGRGETQYF. CDR3 in DNA: TGTGCCAGCAGTGAAGTCGGCGGGGGGCGTGGGGAGACCCAGTACTTC. The variable domain in full, with the rest retrieved from reference TRBV2 and TRBJ2-5, is EPEVTQTPSHQVTQMGQEVILRCVPISNHLYFYWYRQILGQKVEFLVSFYNNEISEKSEIFDDQFSVERPDGSNFTLKIRSTKLEDSAMYFCASSEVGGGRGETQYFGPGTRLLVL.

The count of this clone is one. CDR3 in amino acids: CASSLGAGGLPFF. CDR3 bases: TGTGCCAGCAGCTTAGGGGCAGGGGGTCTTCCGTTCTTC. This chain connects TRBV11-2 to TRBJ2-1, with TRBD1 matching over 7 bases. Trimming at V came to 1 base and at J to 15 bases, leaving 9 bases not matched to a gene. Looked up from germline, CDR1 is SGHAT and CDR2 is FQNNGV. This CDR3 is 13 amino acids long.

V gene TRBV7-2 combines with J gene TRBJ2-7; unclear D gene. Looked up from germline, CDR1 is SGHTA and CDR2 is FQGNSA. The CDR3 runs 15 residues. V shed 5 bases and J shed 4 bases, with 18 bases lying between them. This chain's CDR3 is CASSLTPLSAYEQYF. In nucleotides, the CDR3 is TGTGCCAGCAGCCTCACCCCGCTTAGTGCTTACGAGCAGTACTTC. The full variable domain, rest sourced from reference TRBV7-2 and TRBJ2-7, is GAGVSQSPSNKVTEKGKDVELRCDPISGHTALYWYRQSLGQGLEFLIYFQGNSAPDKSGLPSDRFSAERTGGSVSTLTIQRTQQEDSAVYLCASSLTPLSAYEQYFGPGTRLTVT.

This chain uses TRBV7-9 with TRBJ1-2; D perhaps matches TRBD1 (5 bases). The CDR3 extends over 13 amino acids. The V and J ends lost 5 bases and 7 bases respectively, with 14 bases between them. CDR1 SEHNR and CDR2 FQNEAQ come from the germline V gene (reference sequence). The CDR3 protein is CASSHDRRGGYTF. In DNA form, the CDR3 reads TGTGCCAGCAGCCACGACCGGAGGGGTGGCTACACCTTC. The full variable domain, its missing parts supplied by reference TRBV7-9 and TRBJ1-2, is DTGVSQNPRHKITKRGQNVTFRCDPISEHNRLYWYRQTLGQGPEFLTYFQNEAQLEKSRLLSDRFSAERPKGSFSTLEIQRTEQGDSAMYLCASSHDRRGGYTFGSGTRLTVV.

The chain combines TRBV12-5 with TRBJ2-1, with D possibly TRBD2 on 6 matching bases. Germline CDR1 LGHNT, CDR2 FRNRAP. V was cut by 5 bases and J by 8 bases, with 10 bases left in between. The CDR3 runs 12 residues. CDR3 sequence reads: CASGPGEDEQFF. In nucleotides, the CDR3 is TGTGCTAGTGGTCCGGGAGAGGATGAGCAGTTCTTC.

This chain joins TRBV18 and TRBJ2-7; D is ambiguous. The CDR3 extends over 14 amino acids. V was cut by 6 bases and J by 3 bases, with 15 bases left in between. CDR1 is KGHSH, CDR2 LQKENI, per germline. The CDR3 reads CASSREVGSYEQYF. CDR3 coding DNA: TGTGCCAGCTCCCGTGAGGTAGGAAGCTACGAGCAGTACTTC.

The gene calls are TRBV10-1 and TRBJ2-1; possible D gene TRBD1, 6 bases. V was pared by 2 bases and J by 8 bases, with 16 bases between. The CDR3 has 15 residues. The germline V gene has CDR1 WNHNN and CDR2 SYGVQD (reference sequence). Here the CDR3 reads CASSEIPTGFDEQFF. CDR3 in DNA: TGCGCCAGCAGTGAGATACCAACAGGGTTCGATGAGCAGTTCTTC.

J is TRBJ1-3 and V is TRBV5-1; D may be TRBD1 (5 bases). The CDR3 consists of 16 residues. Germline V gene data show CDR1 as SGHRS and CDR2 as YFSETQ. With 0 bases removed from V and 2 bases from J, the gap between germline ends came to 12 bases. CDR3 bases: TGCGCCAGCAGCTTGGCCGGGGGAAGGGCTGGAAACACCATATATTTT. Protein: CASSLAGGRAGNTIYF.

The CDR3 DNA follows: TGTGCCAGTAGTATGAGCACAGGGGATGGGACTGAAGCTTTCTTT. Amino acids: CASSMSTGDGTEAFF. This chain links TRBV19 with TRBJ1-1, with 7 bases that match TRBD1. Germline CDR1 LNHDA, CDR2 SQIVND (reference sequence). The length of the CDR3 is 15 residues. V lost 3 bases and J lost 5; bases outside the gene matches: 9.

The chain couples TRBV25-1 to TRBJ1-2; D is uncertain. V gave up 4 bases and J gave up 3 bases, with 12 bases separating them. CDR1 is MGHDK, CDR2 SYGVNS, per germline. The CDR3 has 14 residues. The CDR3 DNA is TGTGCCAGCAGTGGAACCGGGTCCTACTATGGCTACACCTTC. Protein: CASSGTGSYYGYTF.

The chain recombines TRBV7-8 with TRBJ1-1; perhaps TRBD1 as D (6 bases). With 1 base removed from V and 0 bases from J, the gap between germline ends came to 12 bases. CDR1 and CDR2 (germline): SGHVS, FQNEAQ. The CDR3 has 16 amino acids. Written as DNA, the CDR3 is TGTGCCAGCAGCTTAGGACAGGTCATCATGAACACTGAAGCTTTCTTT. Translating gives CASSLGQVIMNTEAFF.

This chain joins TRBV28 and TRBJ2-7; TRBD2 might be the D (6 bases). The CDR3 is 12 amino acids. V was shortened by 5 bases and J by 7 bases, with 12 bases between the two germline ends. CDR1 is MDHEN and CDR2 is SYDVKM in the germline V gene. The CDR3, as DNA: TGTGCCAGCAGTCAAGGGAGGAGGGAGCAGTACTTC. Its translation: CASSQGRREQYF.

This clone was found a few times. The chain links TRBV10-1 to TRBJ2-3; 14 positions agree with TRBD2. V gave up 8 bases and J gave up 5 bases; unmatched junction bases: 18. The CDR3 has 19 amino acids. The germline gives CDR1 WNHNN, CDR2 SYGVQD (reference sequence). In DNA, the CDR3 is TGCGCCAGCGCCGTGGGACTAGCGGGAGATGACTTATCCCGAGATACGCAGTATTTT. It specifies CASAVGLAGDDLSRDTQYF.

The J gene is TRBJ2-5, the V gene TRBV28; D is perhaps TRBD2 (5 bases). This CDR3 spans 14 amino acids. V dropped 9 bases and J dropped 4 bases, with 18 bases sitting between them. From germline, CDR1 is MDHEN and CDR2 SYDVKM. As DNA, the CDR3 is TGTGCCAGTCGCGTGCTGGCGGGTCGAGAGACCCAGTACTTC. Translating it yields CASRVLAGRETQYF. The full variable domain, rest sourced from reference TRBV28 and TRBJ2-5, is DVKVTQSSRYLVKRTGEKVFLECVQDMDHENMFWYRQDPGLGLRLIYFSYDVKMKEKGDIPEGYSVSREKKERFSLILESASTNQTSMYLCASRVLAGRETQYFGPGTRLLVL.

V gene TRBV7-3 combines with J gene TRBJ2-2; TRBD2 agrees at 9 bases. Germline V gene lookup returns CDR1 SGHTA and CDR2 FQGTGA. Germline trimming cut 4 bases from V and 3 bases from J; bases unmatched to any gene: 6. The CDR3 covers 16 residues. The CDR3 coding sequence is TGTGCCAGCAGCTCCTTAGCGGGAGCTGACACCGGGGAGCTGTTTTTT. Its protein product is CASSSLAGADTGELFF.

The CDR3 loop reads CASSPRGGAGTQFF. The DNA of the CDR3 is TGTGCCAGCAGTCCTCGCGGGGGGGCCGGAACGCAGTTCTTC. J is TRBJ2-1 and V is TRBV2, with 9 bases identical to TRBD2. CDR3 length equals 14 residues. Germline CDR1 SNHLY, CDR2 FYNNEI. Trimming took 5 bases from V and 12 from J; bases not matched to a gene: 11.

The chain recombines TRBV4-2 with TRBJ1-2; TRBD1 matches 7 bases. Trimming at V came to 7 bases and at J to 3 bases, leaving 8 bases not matched to a gene. CDR1 LGHNA and CDR2 YNFKEQ come from the germline V gene. There are 14 residues in the CDR3. The CDR3 nucleotides read TGTGCCAGCACCCGAAACAGGGGTGACTATGGCTACACCTTC. Amino acids: CASTRNRGDYGYTF.

This chain's CDR3 is CASSVGGGTLGSEQFF. CDR3 bases: TGTGCCAGCAGCGTAGGGGGAGGAACACTAGGTTCTGAGCAGTTCTTC. The V gene is TRBV9, the J gene TRBJ2-1; D is perhaps TRBD2 (6 bases). Germline V gene data show CDR1 as SGDLS and CDR2 as YYNGEE. The CDR3 is made up of 16 amino acids. Trimming took off 0 bases at V and 9 bases at J, with 19 bases between the two ends.

This chain joins TRBV10-1 and TRBJ1-1; TRBD1 agrees at 8 bases. The CDR3 has 16 amino acids. Looked up from germline, CDR1 is WNHNN and CDR2 is SYGVQD (reference sequence). The trim removed 0 bases at V and 5 bases at J, leaving 8 bases unmatched. CDR3 nucleotide sequence: TGCGCCAGCAGTGAGTCCATAAACAGGGGGGGTACTGAAGCTTTCTTT. This codes for CASSESINRGGTEAFF.

J is TRBJ1-1 and V is TRBV3-1 (or the pseudogene TRBV3-2); maybe TRBD1 (6 bases). The germline V and J ends were trimmed by 3 bases and 2 bases, with 19 bases remaining between them. CDR3 size: 17 residues. Looked up from germline, CDR1 is LGHDT and CDR2 is YNNKEL (reference sequence). The CDR3, as DNA: TGTGCCAGCAGCCAGGGACACCGGACGTATCCAAACACTGAAGCTTTCTTT. It encodes CASSQGHRTYPNTEAFF.

The sample holds a few counts of this clone. The gene calls are TRBV30 and TRBJ1-1; D is unclear. With 1 base removed from V and 6 bases from J, the gap between germline ends came to 9 bases. Germline loops: CDR1 GTSNPN, CDR2 SVGIG (reference sequence). This CDR3 contains 12 residues. As DNA, the CDR3 is TGTGCCTGGAGTGCACCTATTGCTGAAGCTTTCTTT. Residues: CAWSAPIAEAFF.